This paragraph covers one TCR beta chain sequence. Its antigen is not identified. J was trimmed by 3 bases and V by 11 bases; bases with no gene match: 7. Germline CDR1 LNHDA, CDR2 SQIVND (reference sequence). This CDR3 comprises 12 residues. The treatment was: roughly nine-day PBMC culture with coronavirus spike peptide pools or control peptides (ViraFEST assay). The data derive from a study of vaccination and CD4 T cells after COVID-19. Background on the study: Stimulation used overlapping spike peptides from SARS-CoV-2, HCoV-NL63, HCoV-OC43 and HCoV-229E.

With the Oncomine TCR Beta short-read assay, DNA from cultured CD4+ T cells was sequenced. MiXCR was run by TCRdb on the PCR reads, yielding one entry per CDR3 protein. This table holds about 12,000 distinct CDR3 sequences, roughly 50% found once. The TCR was taken from a human donor who had recovered from COVID-19. The source material was CD4+ T cells from blood, cultured in vitro. This chain uses TRBV19 with TRBJ2-7, with TRBD2 matching over 7 bases. CDR3 sequence (DNA): TGTGCCTCCGGGGAGGGTCTCTACGAGCAGTACTTC. This translates into CASGEGLYEQYF. The entire variable domain, with the rest obtained from reference TRBV19 and TRBJ2-7, is as follows: DGGITQSPKYLFRKEGQNVTLSCEQNLNHDAMYWYRQDPGQGLRLIYYSQIVNDFQKGDIAEGYSVSREKKESFPLTVTSAQKNPTAFYLCASGEGLYEQYFGPGTRLTVT.